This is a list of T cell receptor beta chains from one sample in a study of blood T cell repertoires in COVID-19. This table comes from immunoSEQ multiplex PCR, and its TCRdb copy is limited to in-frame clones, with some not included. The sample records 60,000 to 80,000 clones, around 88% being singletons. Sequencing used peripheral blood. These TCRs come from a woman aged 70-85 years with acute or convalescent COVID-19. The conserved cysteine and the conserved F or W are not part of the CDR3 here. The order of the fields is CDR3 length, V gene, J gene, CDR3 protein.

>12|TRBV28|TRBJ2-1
AGRSGQFYNEQF
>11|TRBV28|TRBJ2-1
ATRTSGSHEQF
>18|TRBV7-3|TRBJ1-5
ASSLPNSDRHHYSNQPQH
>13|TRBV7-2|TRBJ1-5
ASSFTGTSNQPQH
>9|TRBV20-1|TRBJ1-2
SAYWTGRYT
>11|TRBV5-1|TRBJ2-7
ASSLTDPYEQY
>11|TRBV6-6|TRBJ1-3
ASAGVDGNTIY
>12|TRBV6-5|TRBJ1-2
ASSAGQGVVGYT
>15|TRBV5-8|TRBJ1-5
ASSYLYGTGDTQPQH
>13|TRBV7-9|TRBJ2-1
ASSLQGSGRNEQF
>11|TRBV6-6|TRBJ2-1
ASSYNVDNEQF
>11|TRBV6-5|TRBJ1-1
ATGVSPNTEAF
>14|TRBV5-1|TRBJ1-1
ASSLHRSPLDTEAF
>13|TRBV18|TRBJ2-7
ASSPMTGSSYEQY
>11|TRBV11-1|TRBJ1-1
ASLKQENTEAF
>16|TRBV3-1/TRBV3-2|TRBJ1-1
ASSPPLRGTGDRTEAF
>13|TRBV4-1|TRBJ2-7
ASSNIIGESYEQY
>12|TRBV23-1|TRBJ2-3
ASRQGVWTDTQY
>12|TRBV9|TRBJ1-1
ASSVRSVNTEAF
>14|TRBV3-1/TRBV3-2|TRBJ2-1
ASSQETQGVYNEQF
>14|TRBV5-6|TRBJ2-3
ASSLLPGLISDTQY
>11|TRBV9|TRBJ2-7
ASSVAHSYEQY
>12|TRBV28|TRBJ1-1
ASSLRLQGSEAF
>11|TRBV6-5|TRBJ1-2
ASTERQSWGYT
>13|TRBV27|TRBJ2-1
ASSLATRGLNEQF
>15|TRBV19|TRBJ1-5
ASSIRAGTAVNQPQH
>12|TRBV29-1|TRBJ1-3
SVDGDRAGNTIY
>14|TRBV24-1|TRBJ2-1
ATSDLDSAGNNEQF